A selection of T cell receptor beta chains follows, all from one sample in a study of cytomegalovirus exposure and HLA in healthy donors. Clones were read by immunoSEQ multiplex PCR, and TCRdb kept only the in-frame ones, dropping some. The sample has roughly 200,000 clones, 70% to 85% seen once. Sequenced: PBMCs. These receptor sequences come from a man aged 40-50 years in good health and CMV-seropositive. Each CDR3 is given with its conserved first and last residue. D genes are given only for firm matches. Only part of the rows carry a size: once, few, many, or a class if the clone is expanded.

d_call	v_call	j_call	clone_size	cdr3_aa	cdr3_nt
NA	TRBV30	TRBJ2-7	NA	CAWSSTSGYEQYF	TGTGCCTGGAGCTCCACCTCCGGGTACGAGCAGTACTTC
NA	TRBV5-4	TRBJ2-3	NA	CASSQEGSGTDTQYF	TGTGCCAGCAGCCAGGAGGGAAGCGGGACAGATACGCAGTATTTT
TRBD1	TRBV5-5	TRBJ2-4	once	CASSPRDRVDKNIQYF	TGTGCCAGCAGTCCCCGGGACAGGGTTGACAAAAACATTCAGTACTTC
NA	TRBV7-6	TRBJ2-5	NA	CASSLSVGALQETQYF	TGTGCCAGCAGCTTAAGCGTAGGGGCCCTCCAAGAGACCCAGTACTTC
TRBD2	TRBV7-2	TRBJ2-1	NA	CASRYGTSGNNEQFF	TGTGCCAGCAGGTACGGGACTAGCGGGAACAATGAGCAGTTCTTC
NA	TRBV6-5	TRBJ1-6	NA	CATSGRDNSPLHF	TGTGCCACCTCAGGGCGCGATAATTCACCCCTCCACTTT
TRBD1	TRBV6-5	TRBJ1-2	once	CASRSGQGAYYGYTF	TGTGCCAGCAGATCGGGACAGGGGGCTTACTATGGCTACACCTTC
TRBD2	TRBV5-1	TRBJ2-2	NA	CASKRGTSGNTGELFF	TGCGCCAGCAAGAGAGGGACTAGCGGGAACACCGGGGAGCTGTTTTTT
NA	TRBV18	TRBJ1-1	NA	CASSPGLLNTEAFF	TGTGCCAGCTCACCGGGGCTCTTGAACACTGAAGCTTTCTTT
TRBD2	TRBV7-8	TRBJ2-3	NA	CASSLRVAGGATDTQYF	TGTGCCAGCAGCCTCAGAGTAGCGGGGGGGGCCACAGATACGCAGTATTTT
NA	TRBV28	TRBJ2-7	NA	CASSLTTYEQYF	TGTGCCAGCAGTTTGACTACCTACGAGCAGTACTTC
NA	TRBV19	TRBJ1-2	NA	CASSTTQGNYGYTF	TGTGCCAGTAGTACGACCCAGGGTAACTATGGCTACACCTTC
NA	TRBV6-5	TRBJ2-1	NA	CASSVQDESYNEQFF	TGTGCCAGCAGTGTACAGGACGAATCCTACAATGAGCAGTTCTTC
NA	TRBV6-5	TRBJ2-2	NA	CASSYSIFRNTGELFF	TGTGCCAGCAGTTACTCGATTTTCAGGAACACCGGGGAGCTGTTTTTT
TRBD2	TRBV28	TRBJ2-5	NA	CASSLAGGPKETQYF	TGTGCCAGCAGTCTAGCGGGAGGCCCGAAAGAGACCCAGTACTTC
TRBD2	TRBV5-4	TRBJ2-3	NA	CASSGGTSGTDTQYF	TGTGCCAGCAGCGGGGGGACTAGTGGCACAGATACGCAGTATTTT
NA	TRBV20-1	TRBJ2-1	NA	CSAVSSGEQFF	TGCAGTGCGGTGAGCTCGGGTGAGCAGTTCTTC
NA	TRBV11-2	TRBJ2-3	once	CASRRVGGTQYF	TGTGCCAGCAGACGAGTGGGGGGTACGCAGTATTTT
NA	TRBV9	TRBJ2-7	NA	CASSVLPAGFEQYF	TGTGCCAGCAGCGTCCTACCCGCGGGCTTCGAGCAGTACTTC
NA	TRBV29-1	TRBJ1-2	NA	CSVVGAHYGYTF	TGCAGCGTTGTGGGGGCCCACTATGGCTACACCTTC
TRBD1	TRBV25-1	TRBJ1-4	NA	CASSTTDRFEKLFF	TGTGCCAGCAGTACCACGGACAGGTTTGAAAAACTGTTTTTT
NA	TRBV4-1	TRBJ2-7	NA	CASSQDGSLDEQYF	TGCGCCAGCAGCCAAGACGGGAGTCTCGACGAGCAGTACTTC
NA	TRBV11-2	TRBJ1-1	NA	CASKRGGSTEAFF	TGTGCCAGCAAAAGGGGAGGGTCCACTGAAGCTTTCTTT
TRBD2	TRBV5-1	TRBJ2-5	once	CASSLAGTSGNQETQYF	TGCGCCAGCAGCTTGGCAGGTACTAGCGGTAACCAAGAGACCCAGTACTTC
NA	TRBV29-1	TRBJ1-1	NA	CSTSEQGTEAFF	TGCAGCACCAGCGAACAGGGTACTGAAGCTTTCTTT
TRBD2	TRBV5-4	TRBJ2-5	NA	CASSFLADRTGETQYF	TGTGCCAGCAGCTTCCTAGCGGACCGGACTGGGGAGACCCAGTACTTC
NA	TRBV5-1	TRBJ2-7	NA	CASSLGRESYEQYF	TGCGCCAGCAGCTTGGGCCGGGAGTCCTACGAGCAGTACTTC
NA	TRBV2	TRBJ2-2	NA	CASSLELTNTGELFF	TGTGCCAGCAGTTTGGAGTTAACGAACACCGGGGAGCTGTTTTTT
TRBD2	TRBV4-2	TRBJ2-2	once	CASSLRTSGGASAGELFF	TGTGCCAGCAGCCTAAGGACTAGCGGGGGAGCCTCCGCCGGGGAGCTGTTTTTT
NA	TRBV7-9	TRBJ1-2	NA	CASSLERRAREGYTF	TGTGCCAGCAGCTTAGAGCGCAGGGCCCGGGAGGGCTACACCTTC
TRBD1	TRBV9	TRBJ1-4	NA	CASRKGQATNEKLFF	TGTGCCAGCAGAAAGGGACAGGCGACTAATGAAAAACTGTTTTTT
TRBD2	TRBV9	TRBJ2-1	once	CASSVVDSGISYNEQFF	TGTGCCAGCAGCGTAGTTGATAGCGGGATCTCCTACAATGAGCAGTTCTTC
TRBD2	TRBV7-9	TRBJ2-1	NA	CASSQGSGRREYNEQFF	TGTGCCAGCAGCCAAGGTAGCGGGAGACGCGAATACAATGAGCAGTTCTTC
NA	TRBV7-9	TRBJ2-7	NA	CSSSNDWGQGEQYF	TGTTCCAGCAGCAATGACTGGGGGCAGGGGGAGCAGTACTTC
TRBD1	TRBV9	TRBJ2-6	NA	CASSAPGDSHPSGANVLTF	TGTGCCAGCAGCGCACCAGGGGACAGCCACCCCTCTGGGGCCAACGTCCTGACTTTC
TRBD1	TRBV2	TRBJ1-5	few	CASSNDRGQGQPQHF	TGTGCCAGCAGCAACGACAGGGGGCAAGGGCAGCCCCAGCATTTT
TRBD1	TRBV5-1	TRBJ1-6	NA	CASRAGSGQSNSPLHF	TGCGCCAGCAGGGCGGGCTCGGGACAGAGCAATTCACCCCTCCACTTT
TRBD2	TRBV19	TRBJ2-5	few	CASRPTSGGETQYF	TGTGCCAGTAGACCGACTAGCGGGGGAGAGACCCAGTACTTC
NA	TRBV29-1	TRBJ1-1	NA	CSVRQVPNTEAFF	TGCAGCGTTAGGCAGGTTCCGAACACTGAAGCTTTCTTT
TRBD1	TRBV11-2	TRBJ2-5	few	CASSLGQQETQYF	TGTGCCAGCAGCTTGGGACAGCAAGAGACCCAGTACTTC
TRBD1	TRBV6-4	TRBJ2-6	once	CASSSTGVGANVLTF	TGTGCCAGCAGCTCGACAGGGGTCGGGGCCAACGTCCTGACTTTC
NA	TRBV5-1	TRBJ2-2	NA	CASSLFRVVGELFF	TGCGCCAGCAGCTTGTTTCGGGTTGTCGGGGAGCTGTTTTTT
NA	TRBV28	TRBJ1-2	NA	CASRQGLRSGYTF	TGTGCCAGCAGGCAGGGTTTGAGAAGTGGCTACACCTTC
NA	TRBV7-2	TRBJ1-5	NA	CASSLGGVGQPQHF	TGTGCCAGCAGCTTAGGGGGAGTCGGTCAGCCCCAGCATTTT
NA	TRBV7-2	TRBJ1-2	NA	CASSRDNNYGYTF	TGTGCCAGCAGCCGGGACAACAACTATGGCTACACCTTC
NA	TRBV28	TRBJ1-5	NA	CASSYNFGGHQPQHF	TGTGCCAGCAGTTACAACTTCGGAGGTCATCAGCCCCAGCATTTT
NA	TRBV5-1	TRBJ2-7	few	CVFFKQKAAYEQYF	TGCGTTTTTTTCAAGCAGAAGGCGGCATACGAGCAGTACTTC
NA	TRBV6-4	TRBJ2-1	NA	CASSDSSRDGRNEQFF	TGTGCCAGCAGTGACTCGTCTAGAGACGGGAGAAATGAGCAGTTCTTC
TRBD2	TRBV9	TRBJ2-2	once	CASSAPTGGSNTGELFF	TGTGCCAGCAGCGCCCCGACGGGGGGGTCGAACACCGGGGAGCTGTTTTTT
NA	TRBV28	TRBJ2-7	NA	CASSFDRYEQYF	TGTGCCAGCAGTTTCGACAGATACGAGCAGTACTTC
TRBD2	TRBV2	TRBJ2-3	NA	CASSAGTSGGTDTQYF	TGTGCCAGCAGTGCTGGGACTAGCGGGGGTACAGATACGCAGTATTTT
NA	TRBV6-1	TRBJ1-5	NA	CASSWTGRDQPQHF	TGTGCCAGCAGTTGGACCGGGCGGGATCAGCCCCAGCATTTT
NA	TRBV5-1	TRBJ1-1	NA	CASSLLGGATEAFF	TGCGCCAGCAGCTTATTAGGGGGTGCCACTGAAGCTTTCTTT
TRBD2	TRBV11-2	TRBJ2-7	NA	CASSLTAGEQYF	TGTGCCAGCAGCCTCACAGCGGGAGAGCAGTACTTC
NA	TRBV4-1	TRBJ1-1	few	CASSQFTTANTEAFF	TGCGCCAGCAGCCAATTTACGACAGCGAACACTGAAGCTTTCTTT
NA	TRBV6-1	TRBJ1-1	NA	CASSEPPTRRRNTEAFF	TGTGCCAGCAGTGAACCCCCAACGCGACGGAGGAACACTGAAGCTTTCTTT
NA	TRBV28	TRBJ1-2	once	CASSLLGLNYGYTF	TGTGCCAGCAGTCTCCTTGGCCTGAACTATGGCTACACCTTC
NA	TRBV6-5	TRBJ2-2	NA	CASRGAPNTGELFF	TGTGCCAGCCGCGGGGCACCGAACACCGGGGAGCTGTTTTTT
NA	TRBV7-3	TRBJ2-2	NA	CASSSQAGLQGLRTGELFF	TGTGCCAGCAGCTCACAAGCCGGTTTGCAGGGCCTTAGGACCGGGGAGCTGTTTTTT
NA	TRBV6-1	TRBJ1-2	few	CASSEQEQNYGYTF	TGTGCCAGCAGTGAACAGGAACAGAACTATGGCTACACCTTC